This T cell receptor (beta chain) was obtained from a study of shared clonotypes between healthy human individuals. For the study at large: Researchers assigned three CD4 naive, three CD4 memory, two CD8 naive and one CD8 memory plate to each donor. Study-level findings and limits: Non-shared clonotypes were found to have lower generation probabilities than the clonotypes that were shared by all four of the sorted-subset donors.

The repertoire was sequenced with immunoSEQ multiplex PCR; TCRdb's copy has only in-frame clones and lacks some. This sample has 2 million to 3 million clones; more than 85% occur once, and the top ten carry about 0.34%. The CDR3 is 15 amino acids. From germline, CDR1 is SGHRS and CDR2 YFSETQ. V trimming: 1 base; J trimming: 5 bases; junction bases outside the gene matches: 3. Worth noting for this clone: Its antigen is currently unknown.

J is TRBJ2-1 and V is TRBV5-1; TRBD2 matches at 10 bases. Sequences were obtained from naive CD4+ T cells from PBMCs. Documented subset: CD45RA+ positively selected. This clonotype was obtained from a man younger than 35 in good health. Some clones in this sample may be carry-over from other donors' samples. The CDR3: CASSLNLAGDNEQFF. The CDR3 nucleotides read TGCGCCAGCAGCTTGAACCTAGCGGGAGACAATGAGCAGTTCTTC.